The 4 T cell receptor beta chains presented below share a single source sample, sequenced in a study of blood T cell repertoires in COVID-19. The method was immunoSEQ multiplex PCR; TCRdb's version includes in-frame clones alone and lacks a portion of them. This table holds nearly 80,000 clones, approximately 92% found once. Sequenced: peripheral blood. The origin of the receptors is a woman aged 80 or over with acute or convalescent COVID-19.

The chain combines TRBV3-1 (or the pseudogene TRBV3-2) with TRBJ2-7, with TRBD1 as a possible D gene (6 bases). V lost 0 bases and J lost 9, with 12 bases in between. Per the germline V gene, CDR1 is LGHDT and CDR2 is YNNKEL (reference sequence). The CDR3 loop spans 13 amino acids. CDR3 in DNA: TGTGCCAGCAGCCAAGATGGCAGGGGAAGGCAGTACTTC. Translating gives CASSQDGRGRQYF.

The genes are TRBV6-5 and TRBJ1-1; 8 nucleotides line up with TRBD1. The CDR3 loop spans 15 amino acids. CDR1 MNHEY and CDR2 SVGAGI come from the germline V gene. The V gene end was trimmed by 6 bases and the J gene end by 4 bases; junction bases not matched to a gene: 10. As DNA, the CDR3 is TGTGCCAGCAGCCTTTATGACAGGGGTGTCACTGAAGCTTTCTTT. Translated: CASSLYDRGVTEAFF.

V gene TRBV5-1 combines with J gene TRBJ1-6; 10 positions match TRBD1. Germline V CDR1 and CDR2: SGHRS, YFSETQ. This CDR3 spans 16 amino acids. V trimming: 0 bases; J trimming: 9 bases; junction bases outside the gene matches: 6. The CDR3: CASSLDFRDRGSPLHF. DNA for the CDR3: TGCGCCAGCAGCTTGGACTTTAGGGACAGGGGTTCACCCCTCCACTTT.

The rearrangement links TRBV4-3 to TRBJ1-6; D ambiguous. Trimming pared 0 bases from V and 0 bases from J, leaving 12 bases between. From germline, CDR1 is LGHNA and CDR2 YSLEER. CDR3 length equals 18 residues. The CDR3 DNA reads TGCGCCAGCAGCCAAGATTGGCAGGAGGGCTCCTATAATTCACCCCTCCACTTT. Protein: CASSQDWQEGSYNSPLHF.